This TCR beta chain appears in the sequencing data of a study of blood T cell repertoires in COVID-19. Study-wide background: Acute and convalescent COVID-19 specimens originated in the United States, Italy and Spain. From T cells, B-cell-depleted T cells, or PBMCs came the material, which was cDNA or gDNA.

This CDR3 has 15 residues. Germline values: CDR1 SGHRS, CDR2 YFSETQ. The V and J ends lost 4 bases and 9 bases, in that order; junction bases with no gene match: 12. Per the original data handling: Estimated nucleated cell counts came from reference gene primer amplification. Measured with immunoSEQ multiplex PCR; TCRdb has only the in-frame clones, and not every one. That table supplies the V and J calls and clone size; D and trimming were determined from the DNA. The repertoire consists of over 70,000 clones, with 80% occurring once and the leading ten covering roughly 21%. This clone was seen only once.

The sequencing input was peripheral blood. The receptor's source is a woman over 75 with acute or convalescent COVID-19. This chain connects TRBV5-1 to TRBJ2-5; TRBD1 aligns across 10 bases. The CDR3 nucleotides are TGCGCCAGCAGCGCGTACCGGGACAGGGGAAAGGCCCAGTACTTC. Translated, it gives CASSAYRDRGKAQYF.